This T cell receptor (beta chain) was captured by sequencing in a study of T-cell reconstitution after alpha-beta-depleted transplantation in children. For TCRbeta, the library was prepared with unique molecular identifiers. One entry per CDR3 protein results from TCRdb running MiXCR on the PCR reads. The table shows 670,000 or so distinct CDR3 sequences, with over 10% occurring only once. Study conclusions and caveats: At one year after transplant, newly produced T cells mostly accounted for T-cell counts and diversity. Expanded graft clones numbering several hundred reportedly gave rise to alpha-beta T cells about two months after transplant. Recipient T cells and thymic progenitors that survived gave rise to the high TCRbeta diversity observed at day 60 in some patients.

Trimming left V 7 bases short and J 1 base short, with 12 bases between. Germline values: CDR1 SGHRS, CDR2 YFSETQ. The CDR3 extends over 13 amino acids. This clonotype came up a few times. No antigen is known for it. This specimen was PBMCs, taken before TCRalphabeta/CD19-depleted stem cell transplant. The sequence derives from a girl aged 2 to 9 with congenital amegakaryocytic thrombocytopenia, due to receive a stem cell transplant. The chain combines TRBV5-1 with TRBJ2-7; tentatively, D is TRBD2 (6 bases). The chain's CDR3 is CASGDSPSYEQYF. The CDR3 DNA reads TGCGCCAGCGGGGACTCTCCATCCTACGAGCAGTACTTC. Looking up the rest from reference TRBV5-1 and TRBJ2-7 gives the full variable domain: KAGVTQTPRYLIKTRGQQVTLSCSPISGHRSVSWYQQTPGQGLQFLFEYFSETQRNKGNFPGRFSGRQFSNSRSEMNVSTLELGDSALYLCASGDSPSYEQYFGPGTRLTVT.